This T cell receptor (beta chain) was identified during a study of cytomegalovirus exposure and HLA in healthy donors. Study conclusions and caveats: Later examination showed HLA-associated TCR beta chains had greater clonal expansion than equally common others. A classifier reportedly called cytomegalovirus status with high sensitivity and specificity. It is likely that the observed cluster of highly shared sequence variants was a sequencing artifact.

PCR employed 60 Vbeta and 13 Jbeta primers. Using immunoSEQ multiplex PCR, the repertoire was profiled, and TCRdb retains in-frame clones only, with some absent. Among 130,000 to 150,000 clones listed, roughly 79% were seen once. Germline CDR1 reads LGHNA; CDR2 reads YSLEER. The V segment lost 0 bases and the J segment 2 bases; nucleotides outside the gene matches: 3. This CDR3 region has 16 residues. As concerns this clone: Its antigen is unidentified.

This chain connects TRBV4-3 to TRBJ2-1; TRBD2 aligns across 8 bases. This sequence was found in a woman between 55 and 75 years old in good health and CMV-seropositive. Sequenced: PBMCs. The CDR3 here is CASSQDAGGTYNEQFF. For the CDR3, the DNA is TGCGCCAGCAGCCAAGATGCGGGAGGTACCTACAATGAGCAGTTCTTC.